This T cell receptor beta chain was sequenced in a study of blood T cell repertoires in COVID-19. Method: immunoSEQ multiplex PCR; TCRdb's copy keeps in-frame clones and lacks some. Here the sample spans 65,000 to 90,000 clones, roughly four fifths being singletons. CDR3 size: 13 residues. Germline V gene lookup returns CDR1 LGHNA and CDR2 YNFKEQ. Trimming shortened V by 0 bases and J by 4 bases, and 5 bases separated the two germline ends. This receptor was taken from a man between 65 and 85 years old with active or convalescent COVID-19. The specimen sequenced was peripheral blood. The chain links TRBV4-2 to TRBJ2-3; D unresolved. The CDR3 coding sequence is TGTGCCAGCAGCCAAGATCCAGCAGATACGCAGTATTTT. It translates to CASSQDPADTQYF.